These 9 T cell receptor beta chains originate from one sample sequenced in a study of cytomegalovirus exposure and HLA in healthy donors (dated by TCRdb to about 2017). Receptor amplification or capture employed the immunoSEQ multiplex PCR assay. For the multiplex PCR, a mixture combining 60 forward primers for TCR Vbeta segments and 13 reverse primers for TCR Jbeta segments was used. Not all clones reach the TCRdb copy of this immuneACCESS table, which keeps in-frame sequences only. Checked studies attribute under half of the gap to unresolved V genes and leave the rest unexplained. The data table for this sample lists some 40,000 clones. Together, the top ten hold 4% of the sample. The specimen was PBMCs. Source of these receptors: a male donor in good health and CMV-seronegative.

The rearrangement links TRBV29-1 to TRBJ2-5; 9 bases match TRBD1. Looked up from germline, CDR1 is SQVTM and CDR2 is ANQGSEA. J lost 5 bases, V lost 1 base, and 8 bases had no gene match. CDR3 length: 15 residues. The CDR3 DNA is TGCAGCGTTGAAGTTGACAGGGGGTCTGGGGAGACCCAGTACTTC. This encodes CSVEVDRGSGETQYF.

The chain recombines TRBV25-1 with TRBJ1-5; the D gene is possibly TRBD1 (5 bases). The V and J ends lost 1 base and 2 bases respectively, with 9 bases between them. This CDR3 is built from 15 residues. Germline V CDR1 and CDR2: MGHDK, SYGVNS. The CDR3 spells CASSESGQGNQPQHF. The CDR3 DNA reads TGTGCCAGCAGTGAATCAGGGCAAGGCAATCAGCCCCAGCATTTT. Supplemented by reference TRBV25-1 and TRBJ1-5, the full variable domain reads EADIYQTPRYLVIGTGKKITLECSQTMGHDKMYWYQQDPGMELHLIHYSYGVNSTEKGDLSSESTVSRIRTEHFPLTLESARPSHTSQYLCASSESGQGNQPQHFGDGTRLSIL.

The chain links TRBV6-6 to TRBJ2-2; D remains unclear. V was cut by 6 bases and J by 6 bases, with 14 bases left in between. CDR1 is MNHNY and CDR2 is SVGAGI in the germline V gene (reference sequence). CDR3 length: 14 residues. The CDR3 bases are TGTGCCAGCAGCGCTTACAGTCAGGCCGGGGAGCTGTTTTTT. It yields the protein CASSAYSQAGELFF.

CDR3 nucleotide sequence: TGTGCCAGCTCACGGAAACGCGACAACCAAGAGACCCAGTACTTC. This encodes CASSRKRDNQETQYF. The chain combines TRBV18 with TRBJ2-5; D not resolved. V was cut by 4 bases and J by 0 bases, with 12 bases left in between. Germline V lookup: CDR1 KGHSH, CDR2 LQKENI. The CDR3 runs to 15 residues.

V and J are TRBV7-9 and TRBJ1-1; 10 nucleotides match TRBD1. The CDR3 is 15 amino acids. Trimming took 5 bases from V and 5 from J; bases not matched to a gene: 8. Germline V gene lookup returns CDR1 SEHNR and CDR2 FQNEAQ (reference sequence). CDR3: CASSLRDRGKTEAFF. For the CDR3, the DNA is TGTGCCAGCAGCCTTCGGGACAGGGGAAAAACTGAAGCTTTCTTT.

This rearrangement joins TRBV6-1 to TRBJ1-5, with 8 bases matching TRBD1. Trimming cost V 5 bases and J 6 bases; bases outside gene matches: 3. This CDR3 has 13 amino acids. In germline, CDR1 is MNHNS, CDR2 SASEGT. CDR3 in amino acids: CASSPQGGQPQHF. The CDR3 DNA is TGTGCCAGCAGTCCACAGGGGGGTCAGCCCCAGCATTTT.

The chain joins TRBV6-1 to TRBJ1-1, with 8 bases fitting TRBD1. The germline V gene encodes CDR1 MNHNS and CDR2 SASEGT. After removal of 2 bases from V and 6 bases from J, the junction contained 8 bases not matched to a gene. CDR3 length: 15 residues. The CDR3: CASSEPGGGRAEAFF. CDR3 nucleotides: TGTGCCAGCAGTGAACCAGGGGGCGGAAGGGCTGAAGCTTTCTTT.

This rearrangement joins TRBV12-5 to TRBJ1-2; TRBD1 agrees at 11 bases. Germline V CDR1 and CDR2: LGHNT, FRNRAP. This CDR3 region has 16 residues. V trimming: 3 bases; J trimming: 4 bases; junction bases outside the gene matches: 7. The CDR3 sequence: CASGFSGTGGPYGYTF. Here the CDR3 DNA reads TGTGCTAGTGGTTTCTCCGGGACAGGGGGGCCCTATGGCTACACCTTC. Filled out from reference TRBV12-5 and TRBJ1-2, the complete variable domain reads DARVTQTPRHKVTEMGQEVTMRCQPILGHNTVFWYRQTMMQGLELLAYFRNRAPLDDSGMPKDRFSAEMPDATLATLKIQPSEPRDSAVYFCASGFSGTGGPYGYTFGSGTRLTVV.

The V call is TRBV27, the J call TRBJ2-2; D possibly corresponds to TRBD1 (6 bases). The CDR3 totals 14 residues. Trimming stripped 6 bases from V and 2 bases from J, with 10 bases between. CDR1 is MNHEY and CDR2 is SMNVEV in the germline V gene (reference sequence). The CDR3 DNA follows: TGTGCCAGCAGCCGGACAGTTAACACCGGGGAGCTGTTTTTT. Protein sequence: CASSRTVNTGELFF.